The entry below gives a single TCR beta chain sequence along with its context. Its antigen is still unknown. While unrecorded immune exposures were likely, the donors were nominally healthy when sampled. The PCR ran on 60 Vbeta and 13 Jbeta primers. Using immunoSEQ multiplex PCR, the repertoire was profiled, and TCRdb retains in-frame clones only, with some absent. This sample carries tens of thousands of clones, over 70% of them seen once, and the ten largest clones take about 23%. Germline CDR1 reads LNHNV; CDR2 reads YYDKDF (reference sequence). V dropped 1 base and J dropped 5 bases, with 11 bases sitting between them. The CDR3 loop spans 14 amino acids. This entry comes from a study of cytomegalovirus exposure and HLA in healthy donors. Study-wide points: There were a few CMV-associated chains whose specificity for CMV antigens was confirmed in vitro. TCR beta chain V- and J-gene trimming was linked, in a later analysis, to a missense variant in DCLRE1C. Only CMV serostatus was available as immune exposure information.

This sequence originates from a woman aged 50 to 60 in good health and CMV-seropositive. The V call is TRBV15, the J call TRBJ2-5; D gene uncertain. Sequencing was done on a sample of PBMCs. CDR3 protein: CATSRVASFETQYF. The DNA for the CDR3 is TGTGCCACCAGCAGAGTCGCGTCCTTTGAGACCCAGTACTTC.